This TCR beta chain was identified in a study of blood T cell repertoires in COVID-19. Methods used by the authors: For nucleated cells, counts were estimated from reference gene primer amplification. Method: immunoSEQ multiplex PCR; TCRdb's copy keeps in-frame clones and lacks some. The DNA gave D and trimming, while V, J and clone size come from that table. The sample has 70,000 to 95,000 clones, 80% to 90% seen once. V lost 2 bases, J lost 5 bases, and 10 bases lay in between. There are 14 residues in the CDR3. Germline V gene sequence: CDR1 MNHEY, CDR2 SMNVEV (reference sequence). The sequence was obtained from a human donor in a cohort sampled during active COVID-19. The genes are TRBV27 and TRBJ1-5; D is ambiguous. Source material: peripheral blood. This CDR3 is CASSLGRSYQPQHF. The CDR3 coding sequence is TGTGCCAGCAGTTTAGGAAGGAGCTATCAGCCCCAGCATTTT.